This entry features one T cell receptor (beta chain) sequence. The data are from a study of T-cell reconstitution after alpha-beta-depleted transplantation in children. Unique molecular identifiers were incorporated when the TCRbeta library was constructed. Using its own MiXCR run on the PCR reads, TCRdb lists one record per CDR3 protein. The sample records about 540,000 distinct CDR3 sequences, roughly 18% being singletons. The V end lost 4 bases, the J end lost 7 bases, and 13 bases lay between the germline ends. The CDR3 runs to 14 residues. CDR1 and CDR2 (germline): LGHDT, YNNKEL (reference sequence).

V usage is TRBV3-1 and J usage is TRBJ2-2; unclear D gene. This material consisted of PBMCs from the stem cell graft donor, taken from the stem cell graft. The receptor was derived from a human donor who donated a stem cell graft to a child with acute lymphoblastic leukemia. This CDR3 reads CASSLRLANGELFF. For the CDR3, the DNA is TGTGCCAGCAGCCTTCGACTGGCTAACGGGGAGCTGTTTTTT.